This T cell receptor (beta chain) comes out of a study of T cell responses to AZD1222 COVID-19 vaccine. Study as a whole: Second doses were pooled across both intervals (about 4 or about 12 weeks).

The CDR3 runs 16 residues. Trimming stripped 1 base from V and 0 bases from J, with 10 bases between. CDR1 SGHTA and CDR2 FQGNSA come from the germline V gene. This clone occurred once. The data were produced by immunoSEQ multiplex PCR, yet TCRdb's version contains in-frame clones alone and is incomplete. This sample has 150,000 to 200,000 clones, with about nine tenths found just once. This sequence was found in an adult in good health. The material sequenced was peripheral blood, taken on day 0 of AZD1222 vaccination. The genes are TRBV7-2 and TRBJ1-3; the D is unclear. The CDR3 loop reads CASSLGNSVSGNTIYF. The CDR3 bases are TGTGCCAGCAGCTTAGGTAACAGTGTCTCTGGAAACACCATATATTTT.